The subject of this entry is one T cell receptor beta chain. Its antigen remains unknown. As for time point: week 47, end of study. Mutant IDH1 20-mer peptide, at 300 ug, made up each vaccine dose, with topical imiquimod. This sample is part of a study of a mutant IDH1 vaccine in newly diagnosed glioma. Study-wide context: Treated patients comprised about 62% males and 37.5% females, mean age roughly 44 years.

The method was immunoSEQ multiplex PCR; TCRdb's version includes in-frame clones alone and lacks a portion of them. The repertoire holds about 32,000 clones, with about nine tenths as singletons. The sequencing here drew on PBMCs, taken from a glioma patient whose treatment included an IDH1 peptide vaccine. This TCR came from a man between 40 and 49 years old with glioma.

The DNA of the CDR3 is TGTGCCAGCAGCCAAGCACTAGCAGCCTACAATGAGCAGTTCTTC. Translated: CASSQALAAYNEQFF. This rearrangement joins TRBV4-2 to TRBJ2-1; D might be TRBD2 (6 bases). V was cut by 1 base and J by 2 bases, with 9 bases left in between. The germline V gene has CDR1 LGHNA and CDR2 YNFKEQ. The CDR3 loop spans 15 amino acids.